A selection of T cell receptor beta chains follows, all from one sample in a study of T cell responses to AZD1222 COVID-19 vaccine. Using immunoSEQ multiplex PCR, the repertoire was profiled, and TCRdb retains in-frame clones only, with some absent. Of over 130,000 clones in the sample, 85% to 95% were seen once. Sequenced material: peripheral blood, taken 28 days after the second AZD1222 dose. The receptors were gathered from an adult who received the AZD1222 COVID-19 vaccine. Both conserved end residues are part of each CDR3. The order of the fields is D gene, V gene, clone size, J gene, CDR3 DNA, CDR3 protein. The D gene is left open where the match is weak. Clone size is stated in some rows and not others, as once, few, many or a class when expanded.

.	TRBV19	.	TRBJ2-3	TGTGCCAGTAGTATAATGGTCGGGGGCACAGATACGCAGTATTTT	CASSIMVGGTDTQYF
.	TRBV7-6	.	TRBJ2-2	TGTGCCAGCAGCTTTCGAGGATCGAAGAACACCGGGGAGCTGTTTTTT	CASSFRGSKNTGELFF
TRBD2	TRBV12-3/TRBV12-4	.	TRBJ2-1	TGTGCCAGTGGGGCTAGCGGTTACAATGAGCAGTTCTTC	CASGASGYNEQFF
.	TRBV28	.	TRBJ1-4	TGTGCCAGCAGTTTGGGGGGGGCAGGGGTTAATGAAAAACTGTTTTTT	CASSLGGAGVNEKLFF
.	TRBV11-3	.	TRBJ2-2	TGTGCCAGCAGCTCCCGACGGAACACCGGGGAGCTGTTTTTT	CASSSRRNTGELFF
TRBD2	TRBV27	.	TRBJ2-2	TGTGCCAGCAGGCCCTCCGGGACTAGCTATTACACCGGGGAGCTGTTTTTT	CASRPSGTSYYTGELFF
.	TRBV6-6	.	TRBJ2-6	TGTGCCAGCATCGCGACCAAGCACTCTGGGGCCAACGTCCTGACTTTC	CASIATKHSGANVLTF
TRBD1	TRBV10-2	.	TRBJ1-2	TGCGCCAGCAGTGATTCAGGGGGCGTAGAGCGCTTGGTGAACACCTTC	CASSDSGGVERLVNTF
.	TRBV4-3	.	TRBJ1-2	TGCGCCAGCAGCTACCTAGGGACGTCTGGAGGCTACACCTTC	CASSYLGTSGGYTF
.	TRBV3-1/TRBV3-2	few	TRBJ1-3	TGTGCCAGCACCCATAGTGGAAACACCATATATTTT	CASTHSGNTIYF
.	TRBV6-5	.	TRBJ1-2	TGTGCCAGCAGTTACCTTCGGGGCAGAAACTATGGCTACACCTTC	CASSYLRGRNYGYTF
.	TRBV7-6	.	TRBJ2-2	TGTGCCAGCAGCAGGGCCTACACGAACACCGGGGAGCTGTTTTTT	CASSRAYTNTGELFF
TRBD1	TRBV5-1	.	TRBJ1-2	TGCGCCAGCAGCGCCGCACAGGGGAAGGCTAGCGGCTACACCTTC	CASSAAQGKASGYTF
TRBD1	TRBV5-1	.	TRBJ2-7	TGCGCCAGCAGCTTGGGAGGGGGCCCTCTCAACGAGCAGTACTTC	CASSLGGGPLNEQYF
.	TRBV25-1	.	TRBJ2-3	TGTGCCAGCAGTGAAGGAGGGGTGAGCACAGATACGCAGTATTTT	CASSEGGVSTDTQYF
.	TRBV15	.	TRBJ2-3	TGTGCCACCAGCAGGGATGTCGCGCCCTTGGCTAGCACAGATACGCAGTATTTT	CATSRDVAPLASTDTQYF
.	TRBV9	.	TRBJ2-5	TGTGCCAGCAGCGTAGTGGACAAAGAGACCCAGTACTTC	CASSVVDKETQYF
.	TRBV2	.	TRBJ2-6	TGTGCCAGCAGGATTTCTTTACTCTCTGGGGCCAACGTCCTGACTTTC	CASRISLLSGANVLTF
TRBD1	TRBV2	.	TRBJ1-2	TGTGCCGGGGACAGGGGGCTGATGAATGGCTACACCTTC	CAGDRGLMNGYTF
TRBD1	TRBV5-1	once	TRBJ1-2	TGCGCCAGCAGCGAAGGGACAGGGTCTGGCTACACCTTC	CASSEGTGSGYTF
TRBD1	TRBV7-9	.	TRBJ2-5	TGTGCCAGCAGTTTCGCCAAAAAACAGGGGGCGCCCAGAGAGACCCAGTACTTC	CASSFAKKQGAPRETQYF
TRBD1	TRBV28	.	TRBJ2-7	TGTGCCAGCAGCCCATCCGGGACAGGTCTTCTGCAGTACTTC	CASSPSGTGLLQYF
TRBD1	TRBV6-1	.	TRBJ1-5	TGTGCCAGCAGGCAAGACAGGGGATTGGATCAGCCCCAGCATTTT	CASRQDRGLDQPQHF
TRBD2	TRBV28	.	TRBJ2-7	TGTGCCAGCACCCGACTAGCGGGAGGCCTTCTCTACGAGCAGTACTTC	CASTRLAGGLLYEQYF
.	TRBV10-3	.	TRBJ2-1	TGTGCCATCAGTAGGGGGGGAAGACAGGGATACAATGAGCAGTTCTTC	CAISRGGRQGYNEQFF
.	TRBV24-1	few	TRBJ1-5	TGTGCCACTTCTGCCGGGGGGGAGGTTGGCAATCAGCCCCAGCATTTT	CATSAGGEVGNQPQHF
.	TRBV12-3/TRBV12-4	.	TRBJ1-1	TGTGCCAGCAGTTTTGAGGCAAGCACTGAAGCTTTCTTT	CASSFEASTEAFF
TRBD2	TRBV5-1	.	TRBJ2-5	TGCGCCAGCATGCTAGCGGGAGGAGAGACCCAGTACTTC	CASMLAGGETQYF
.	TRBV24-1	.	TRBJ2-3	TGTGCCACCAGTCCCCTGGGGGAGACAGATACGCAGTATTTT	CATSPLGETDTQYF
.	TRBV19	.	TRBJ1-1	TGTGCCAGTAGTAACCCGGGGGTGAACACTGAAGCTTTCTTT	CASSNPGVNTEAFF
.	TRBV2	once	TRBJ1-1	TGTGCCAGCAGTTTCTCCCGGGCCAACACTGAAGCTTTCTTT	CASSFSRANTEAFF
TRBD1	TRBV7-2	.	TRBJ1-3	TGTGCCAGCAGCCCAGGGACAGGGGGCAGAGGAAACACCATATATTTT	CASSPGTGGRGNTIYF
TRBD1	TRBV19	.	TRBJ1-4	TGTGCCAGTAGTAGGACAGGTCTTAATGAAAAACTGTTTTTT	CASSRTGLNEKLFF
TRBD1	TRBV7-3	.	TRBJ2-1	TGTGCCAGCAGCCTACTCCACAGGGGAGTAAATGAGCAGTTCTTC	CASSLLHRGVNEQFF
.	TRBV18	.	TRBJ1-2	TGTGCCAGCTCACCCCAGGACAGCGTTAACTATGGCTACACCTTC	CASSPQDSVNYGYTF
TRBD2	TRBV5-1	.	TRBJ2-4	TGCGCCAGCAGCTTGGCCAGCGGGAGTTTCAAAAACATTCAGTACTTC	CASSLASGSFKNIQYF
.	TRBV30	.	TRBJ2-5	TGTGCCTGGAGTGTTCTCGGGATGTCGGAGACCCAGTACTTC	CAWSVLGMSETQYF
.	TRBV5-1	.	TRBJ2-7	TGCGCCAGCAGCTTTGGGGGATCCGGTACCTACGAGCAGTACTTC	CASSFGGSGTYEQYF
TRBD1	TRBV7-8	.	TRBJ1-5	TGTGCCAGCAGCTCCGACAGGGGGGAAAATCAGCCCCAGCATTTT	CASSSDRGENQPQHF
.	TRBV30	.	TRBJ1-2	TGTGCCTGGAGTGTACAAGTCGGAGGGCGCGGGGGCTACACCTTC	CAWSVQVGGRGGYTF
.	TRBV7-9	once	TRBJ1-4	TGTGCCAGCAGCTTAGGTTTCGGGGGCCGAGGTGGTGAAAAACTGTTTTTT	CASSLGFGGRGGEKLFF
.	TRBV9	.	TRBJ2-5	TGTGCCAGCAGCGTAGGTGGTAACAGGGAGACCCAGTACTTC	CASSVGGNRETQYF
.	TRBV18	.	TRBJ1-1	TGTGCCAGCTTAACGGGGGGGTCGGGAACTGAAGCTTTCTTT	CASLTGGSGTEAFF
TRBD2	TRBV5-1	.	TRBJ2-7	TGCGCCAGCAGCTTGATGGGGCGGGAGGGCACAGAGCAGTACTTC	CASSLMGREGTEQYF
.	TRBV15	.	TRBJ2-7	TGTGCCACCAGCAGAGATCTTGCACCTACCTACGTGCAGTACTTC	CATSRDLAPTYVQYF
.	TRBV5-1	.	TRBJ2-1	TGCGCCAGCAGCTTGGGGTCTAGCTCCTACAATGAGCAGTTCTTC	CASSLGSSSYNEQFF
.	TRBV4-3	.	TRBJ1-2	TGCGCCAGCAGCCAGCAAACCCAGGGGACGGGTGGCTACACCTTC	CASSQQTQGTGGYTF
TRBD2	TRBV3-1/TRBV3-2	.	TRBJ2-5	TGTGCCAGCAGCCAGCAACTAGCGCTGTACCAAGAGACCCAGTACTTC	CASSQQLALYQETQYF
.	TRBV4-1	few	TRBJ2-1	TGCGCCAGCAGCCAAGGGAGCAATGAGCAGTTCTTC	CASSQGSNEQFF
TRBD2	TRBV5-4	.	TRBJ2-7	TGTGCCAGCAGCTCCGGGACTAGCGTCTACGAGCAGTACTTC	CASSSGTSVYEQYF
.	TRBV24-1	.	TRBJ1-2	TGTGCCACCAGCAACAGGGAGAGAATCTATGGCTACACCTTC	CATSNRERIYGYTF
.	TRBV3-1/TRBV3-2	once	TRBJ2-7	TGTGCCAGCAGCCAAGGTTACCGGGACTCCTACGAGCAGTACTTC	CASSQGYRDSYEQYF
.	TRBV2	.	TRBJ2-1	TGTGCCAGCAGGGGGGTGGGGCCGTTCTTC	CASRGVGPFF
.	TRBV9	.	TRBJ2-2	TGTGCCAGCAGCGTAGCACCTGGTACGAACACCGGGGAGCTGTTTTTT	CASSVAPGTNTGELFF